This T cell receptor (beta chain) was captured in a study of T cell responses to AZD1222 COVID-19 vaccine. Libraries were prepared by immunoSEQ multiplex PCR; TCRdb keeps only in-frame clonotypes and omits some of them. The sample consists of around 180,000 clones, more than 70% of them appearing once. This clone appeared a few times. Antigen: not known. The CDR3 runs to 14 residues. Germline V gene data show CDR1 as SGHRS and CDR2 as YFSETQ. The V end was cut by 1 base, the J end by 5 bases, with 9 bases between. Whole-study results and caveats: White British ancestry dominated among donors, who included more females, and clonal diversity was possibly underestimated. Compared with day 0, the breadth and depth of the Spike-specific TCR repertoire rose significantly after two doses of AZD1222.

Sequencing was performed on peripheral blood, taken 28 days after the second AZD1222 dose. The receptor's source is an adult who received the AZD1222 COVID-19 vaccine. The chain uses TRBV5-1 and TRBJ1-4; D unresolved. CDR3 loop: CASSLRAENEKLFF. The CDR3 DNA reads TGCGCCAGCAGCTTGCGGGCAGAAAATGAAAAACTGTTTTTT.